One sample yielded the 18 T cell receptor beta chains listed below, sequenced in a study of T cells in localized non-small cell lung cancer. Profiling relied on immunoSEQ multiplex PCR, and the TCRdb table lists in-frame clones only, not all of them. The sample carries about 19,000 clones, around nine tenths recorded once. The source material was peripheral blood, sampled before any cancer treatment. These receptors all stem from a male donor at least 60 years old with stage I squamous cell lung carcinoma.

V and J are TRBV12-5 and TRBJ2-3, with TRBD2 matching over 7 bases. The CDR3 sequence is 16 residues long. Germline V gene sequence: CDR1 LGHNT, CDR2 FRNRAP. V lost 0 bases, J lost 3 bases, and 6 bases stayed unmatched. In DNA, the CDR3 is TGTGCTAGTGGTTTGGTTGCTAGCGGAGCGACAGATACGCAGTATTTT. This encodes CASGLVASGATDTQYF. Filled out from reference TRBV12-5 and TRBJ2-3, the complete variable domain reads DARVTQTPRHKVTEMGQEVTMRCQPILGHNTVFWYRQTMMQGLELLAYFRNRAPLDDSGMPKDRFSAEMPDATLATLKIQPSEPRDSAVYFCASGLVASGATDTQYFGPGTRLTVL.

CDR3 residues: CASSLGQGVDNEQFF. In DNA, the CDR3 is TGTGCCAGCAGCTTGGGCCAGGGAGTCGACAATGAGCAGTTCTTC. This chain uses TRBV5-5 with TRBJ2-1, with D possibly being TRBD1 or TRBD2 (5 bases each). Trimming took off 0 bases at V and 5 bases at J, with 12 bases between the two ends. Germline V lookup: CDR1 SGHKS, CDR2 YYEKEE (reference sequence). The CDR3 is 15 amino acids.

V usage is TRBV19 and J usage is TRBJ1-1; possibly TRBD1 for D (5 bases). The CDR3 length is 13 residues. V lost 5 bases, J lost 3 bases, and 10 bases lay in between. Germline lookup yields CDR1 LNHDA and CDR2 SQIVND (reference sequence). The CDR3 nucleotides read TGTGCCAGTAGTGCCCTGACAGACACTGAAGCTTTCTTT. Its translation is CASSALTDTEAFF.

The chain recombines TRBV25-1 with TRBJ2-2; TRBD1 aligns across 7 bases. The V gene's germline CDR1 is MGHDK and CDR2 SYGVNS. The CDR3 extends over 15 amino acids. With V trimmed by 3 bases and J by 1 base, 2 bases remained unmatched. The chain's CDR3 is CASSDDRVNTGELFF. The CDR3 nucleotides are TGTGCCAGCAGTGACGACAGGGTGAACACCGGGGAGCTGTTTTTT.

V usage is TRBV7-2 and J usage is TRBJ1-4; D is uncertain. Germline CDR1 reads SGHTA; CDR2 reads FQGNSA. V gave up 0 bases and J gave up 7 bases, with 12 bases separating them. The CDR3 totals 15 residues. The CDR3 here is CASSLAQVFGEKLFF. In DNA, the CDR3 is TGTGCCAGCAGCTTAGCCCAGGTGTTCGGTGAAAAACTGTTTTTT.

CDR3 residues: CAISELGGARGEQYF. The DNA of the CDR3 is TGTGCCATCAGTGAGTTGGGGGGGGCGAGGGGCGAGCAGTACTTC. The J gene is TRBJ2-7, the V gene TRBV10-3; D may be TRBD2 (7 bases). CDR1 and CDR2 from the germline V gene are ENHRY and SYGVKD. The CDR3 spans 15 residues. Trimming took 1 base from V and 6 from J, leaving 16 bases between them.

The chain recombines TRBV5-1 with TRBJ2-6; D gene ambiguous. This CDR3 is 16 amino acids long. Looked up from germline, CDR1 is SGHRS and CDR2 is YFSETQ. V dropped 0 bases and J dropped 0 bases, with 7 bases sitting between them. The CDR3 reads CASSLAPGSGANVLTF. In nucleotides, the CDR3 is TGCGCCAGCAGCTTGGCCCCGGGCTCTGGGGCCAACGTCCTGACTTTC.

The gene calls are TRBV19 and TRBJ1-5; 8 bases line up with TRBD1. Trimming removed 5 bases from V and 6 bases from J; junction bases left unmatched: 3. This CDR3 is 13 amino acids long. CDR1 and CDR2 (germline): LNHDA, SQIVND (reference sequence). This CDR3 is CASSWTGLQPQHF. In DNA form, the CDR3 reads TGTGCCAGTAGTTGGACAGGGCTTCAGCCCCAGCATTTT. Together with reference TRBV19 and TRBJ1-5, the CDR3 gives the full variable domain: DGGITQSPKYLFRKEGQNVTLSCEQNLNHDAMYWYRQDPGQGLRLIYYSQIVNDFQKGDIAEGYSVSREKKESFPLTVTSAQKNPTAFYLCASSWTGLQPQHFGDGTRLSIL.

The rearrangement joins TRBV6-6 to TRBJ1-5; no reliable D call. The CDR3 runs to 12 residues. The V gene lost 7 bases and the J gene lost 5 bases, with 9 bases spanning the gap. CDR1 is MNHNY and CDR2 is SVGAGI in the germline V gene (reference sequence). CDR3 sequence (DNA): TGTGCCAGCAAACTCGAGGATCAGCCCCAGCATTTT. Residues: CASKLEDQPQHF.

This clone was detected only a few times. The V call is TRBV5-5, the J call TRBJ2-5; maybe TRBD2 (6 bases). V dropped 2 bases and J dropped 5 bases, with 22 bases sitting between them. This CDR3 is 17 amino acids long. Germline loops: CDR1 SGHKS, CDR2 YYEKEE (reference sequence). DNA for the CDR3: TGTGCCAGCAGCTTAGCGTCCGGGGGTTGGTCTGGCGAGACCCAGTACTTC. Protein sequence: CASSLASGGWSGETQYF. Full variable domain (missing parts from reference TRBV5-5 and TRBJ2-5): DAGVTQSPTHLIKTRGQQVTLRCSPISGHKSVSWYQQVLGQGPQFIFQYYEKEERGRGNFPDRFSARQFPNYSSELNVNALLLGDSALYLCASSLASGGWSGETQYFGPGTRLLVL.

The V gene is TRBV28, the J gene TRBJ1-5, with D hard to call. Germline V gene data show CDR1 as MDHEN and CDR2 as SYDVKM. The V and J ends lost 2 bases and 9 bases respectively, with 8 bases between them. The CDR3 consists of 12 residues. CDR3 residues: CASSLRDRPQHF. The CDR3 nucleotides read TGTGCCAGCAGTTTACGGGATCGGCCCCAGCATTTT.

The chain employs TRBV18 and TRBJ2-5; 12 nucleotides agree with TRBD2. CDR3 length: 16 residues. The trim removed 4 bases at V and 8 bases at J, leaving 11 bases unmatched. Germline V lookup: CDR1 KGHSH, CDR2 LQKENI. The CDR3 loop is CASSLSGLAGLITQYF. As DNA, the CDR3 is TGTGCCAGCTCACTCTCCGGACTAGCGGGGCTAATAACCCAGTACTTC.

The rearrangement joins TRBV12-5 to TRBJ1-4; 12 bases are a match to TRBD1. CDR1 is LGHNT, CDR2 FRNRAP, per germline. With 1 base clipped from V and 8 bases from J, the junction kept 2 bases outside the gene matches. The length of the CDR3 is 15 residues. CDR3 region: CASGLGGTGGEKLFF. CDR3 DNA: TGTGCTAGTGGTTTGGGCGGGACAGGGGGCGAAAAACTGTTTTTT.

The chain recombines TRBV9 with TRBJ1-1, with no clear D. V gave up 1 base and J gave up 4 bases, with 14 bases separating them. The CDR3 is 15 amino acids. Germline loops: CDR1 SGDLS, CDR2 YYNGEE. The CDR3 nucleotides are TGTGCCAGCAGCGTAATTTCAGGAGTTGGCACTGAAGCTTTCTTT. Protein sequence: CASSVISGVGTEAFF.

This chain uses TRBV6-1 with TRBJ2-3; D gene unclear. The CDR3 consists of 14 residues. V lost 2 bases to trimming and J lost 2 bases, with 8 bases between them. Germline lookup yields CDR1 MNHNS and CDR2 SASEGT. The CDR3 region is CASSEMFPTDTQYF. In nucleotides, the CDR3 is TGTGCCAGCAGTGAAATGTTCCCCACAGATACGCAGTATTTT.

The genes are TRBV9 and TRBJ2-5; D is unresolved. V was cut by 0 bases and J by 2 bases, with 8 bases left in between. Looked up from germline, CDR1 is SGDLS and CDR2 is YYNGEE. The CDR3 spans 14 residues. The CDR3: CASSVDSQQETQYF. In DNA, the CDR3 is TGTGCCAGCAGCGTAGATAGCCAACAAGAGACCCAGTACTTC.

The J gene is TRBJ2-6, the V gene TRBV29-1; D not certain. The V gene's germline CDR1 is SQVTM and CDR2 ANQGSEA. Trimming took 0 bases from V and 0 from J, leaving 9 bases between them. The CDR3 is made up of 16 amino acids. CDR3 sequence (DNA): TGCAGCGTTGAAGAGGGTGAGAACTCTGGGGCCAACGTCCTGACTTTC. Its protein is CSVEEGENSGANVLTF. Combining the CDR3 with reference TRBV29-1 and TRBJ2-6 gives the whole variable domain SAVISQKPSRDICQRGTSLTIQCQVDSQVTMMFWYRQQPGQSLTLIATANQGSEATYESGFVIDKFPISRPNLTFSTLTVSNMSPEDSSIYLCSVEEGENSGANVLTFGAGSRLTVL.

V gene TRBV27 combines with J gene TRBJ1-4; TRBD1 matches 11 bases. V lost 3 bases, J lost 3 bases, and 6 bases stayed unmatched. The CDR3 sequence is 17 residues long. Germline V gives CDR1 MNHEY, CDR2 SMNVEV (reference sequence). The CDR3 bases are TGTGCCAGCAGTTTCCTTGGGACAGGGGGGGCTAATGAAAAACTGTTTTTT. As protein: CASSFLGTGGANEKLFF.